This T cell receptor (beta chain) was observed in a study of early T cells in non-severe SARS-CoV-2 infection. Germline V lookup: CDR1 SNHLY, CDR2 FYNNEI. The CDR3 has 14 amino acids. V was pared by 6 bases and J by 1 base, with 9 bases between. Ten or more counts support this clonotype. Attachment of unique molecular identifiers to individual cDNA molecules was performed. TCRdb processed the 5' RACE reads anew with MiXCR; each CDR3 protein has one entry. The sample lists about 35,000 distinct CDR3 sequences; around 7% were seen once. The receptor comes from an adult who was a healthcare worker with PCR-confirmed SARS-CoV-2 infection or an uninfected control (not recorded which). The chain recombines TRBV2 with TRBJ1-4; tentative D call: TRBD1 (6 bases). Source material: whole blood. In DNA, the CDR3 is TGTGCCAGCAGCGGAGGGGGAACTAATGAAAAACTGTTTTTT. This sequence encodes CASSGGGTNEKLFF.